A single sample is the source of the 23 T cell receptor beta chains below, sequenced in a study of T cells in Graves' hyperthyroidism and ophthalmopathy. RNA transcripts served as the template for amplifying TCR beta CDR3 regions. A set of HTBI primers served as the primers for a first-round RT-PCR of the TCR CDR3. Each CDR3 protein gets one entry after TCRdb re-called the multiplex PCR reads with MiXCR. This sample has roughly 500,000 distinct CDR3 sequences, with around a quarter found just once. The material sequenced was blood. All receptors come from a woman in her 30s with Graves' ophthalmopathy.

In this sample, this clonotype turned up a few times. The V gene is TRBV6-1, the J gene TRBJ1-1; the D is unclear. V dropped 7 bases and J dropped 4 bases, with 10 bases sitting between them. The CDR3 sequence is 12 residues long. From germline, CDR1 is MNHNS and CDR2 SASEGT. CDR3 amino acids: CASKPGGTEAFF. In DNA form, the CDR3 reads TGTGCCAGCAAGCCCGGAGGCACTGAAGCTTTCTTT.

This clonotype showed up many times. The chain combines TRBV11-1 with TRBJ1-2; no firm D call. V was pared by 4 bases and J by 4 bases, with 22 bases between. This CDR3 contains 17 residues. Germline CDR1 SGHAT, CDR2 FQDESV (reference sequence). The DNA of the CDR3 is TGTGCCAGCAGCTCAATCCTGGGTGCAGAACTTTTCTATGGCTACACCTTC. Translation: CASSSILGAELFYGYTF.

The table lists this clonotype with many counts. This chain joins TRBV12-3 or TRBV12-4 and TRBJ2-5; 7 bases match TRBD1. Trimming removed 1 base from V and 1 base from J; junction bases left unmatched: 0. This CDR3 comprises 14 residues. This chain's CDR3 is CASSLGDSQETQYF. The DNA for the CDR3 is TGTGCCAGCAGTTTAGGGGACAGCCAAGAGACCCAGTACTTC.

At least ten counts were recorded for this clonotype. The chain uses TRBV6-1 and TRBJ2-7; TRBD2 matches at 15 bases. The J segment lost 4 bases and the V segment lost 7 bases, leaving 5 bases of the junction unmatched. The CDR3 runs 15 residues. Germline V gene lookup returns CDR1 MNHNS and CDR2 SASEGT. The CDR3 protein is CASNGLAGGHYEQYF. The CDR3 DNA reads TGTGCCAGCAATGGACTAGCGGGGGGGCATTACGAGCAGTACTTC.

Regarding this clonotype: Given a much more abundant clone one base away, this may be a read error. It is likely a read error, because the conserved phenylalanine at the end of the CDR3 is missing. This rearrangement joins TRBV19 to TRBJ2-2; unclear D gene. This CDR3 spans 15 amino acids. The V end lost 3 bases, the J end lost 5 bases, and 13 bases lay between the germline ends. Per the germline V gene, CDR1 is LNHDA and CDR2 is SQIVND (reference sequence). The chain's CDR3 is CASSMGYRWTGELFY. CDR3 DNA sequence: TGTGCCAGTAGTATGGGGTACCGGTGGACCGGGGAGCTGTTTTAT.

This clonotype occurred many times. Here the CDR3 DNA reads TGTGCCAGCAGTAGCGACCGCGGAAACACCATATATTTT. Amino acid sequence: CASSSDRGNTIYF. The chain employs TRBV12-3 or TRBV12-4 and TRBJ1-3; D is uncertain. V lost 5 bases to trimming and J lost 4 bases, with 9 bases between them. The CDR3 has 13 amino acids.

Many counts were recorded for this clonotype. V and J are TRBV6-5 and TRBJ1-5; 8 nucleotides line up with TRBD1. The CDR3 totals 19 residues. Germline trimming cut 2 bases from V and 2 bases from J; bases unmatched to any gene: 14. CDR1 MNHEY and CDR2 SVGAGI come from the germline V gene. The CDR3 sequence is CASSYATSVPGQGNQPQHF. Here the CDR3 DNA reads TGTGCCAGCAGTTACGCTACTTCTGTACCGGGACAGGGCAATCAGCCCCAGCATTTT.

This clonotype occurred once. The rearrangement uses TRBV6-1 and TRBJ2-2; no clear D. The germline CDR1 and CDR2 sequences are MNHNS and SASEGT. V lost 1 base, J lost 6 bases, and 6 bases lay in between. This CDR3 region has 13 residues. CDR3 DNA: TGTGCCAGCAGTGAAGGAGCTCCCGGGGAGCTGTTTTTT. Protein: CASSEGAPGELFF.

V gene TRBV28 combines with J gene TRBJ1-2; tentative D call: TRBD1 (5 bases). CDR3 length: 17 residues. CDR1 MDHEN and CDR2 SYDVKM come from the germline V gene. V lost 3 bases and J 3 bases, leaving 20 bases between the germline ends. In DNA, the CDR3 is TGTGCCAGCAGTTTCCCCTCGGTGGGGCGAGAAGACTATGGCTACACCTTC. It codes for CASSFPSVGREDYGYTF.

The chain links TRBV29-1 to TRBJ1-5; 8 nucleotides align to TRBD1. Germline V lookup: CDR1 SQVTM, CDR2 ANQGSEA. The V segment lost 8 bases and the J segment 3 bases; nucleotides outside the gene matches: 6. This CDR3 contains 13 residues. The CDR3 DNA follows: TGCAGCACATCGACAGGGGACAATCAGCCCCAGCATTTT. This codes for CSTSTGDNQPQHF. The entire variable domain, with the rest obtained from reference TRBV29-1 and TRBJ1-5, is as follows: SAVISQKPSRDICQRGTSLTIQCQVDSQVTMMFWYRQQPGQSLTLIATANQGSEATYESGFVIDKFPISRPNLTFSTLTVSNMSPEDSSIYLCSTSTGDNQPQHFGDGTRLSIL.

In this sample, this clonotype turned up a few times. V and J are TRBV6-1 and TRBJ1-6; 8 bases agree with TRBD1. This CDR3 region has 13 residues. V shed 6 bases and J 10 bases; nucleotides not matched to a gene: 5. Germline-derived CDR1 and CDR2 are MNHNS and SASEGT. The CDR3 spells CASRGQGSSPLHF. DNA for the CDR3: TGTGCCAGCAGAGGACAGGGTAGCTCACCCCTCCACTTT.

This clonotype was counted at least ten times. The V call is TRBV7-2, the J call TRBJ2-5, with no clear D. The V end lost 5 bases, the J end lost 5 bases, and 15 bases lay between the germline ends. Germline CDR1 and CDR2: SGHTA and FQGNSA. This CDR3 region has 14 residues. CDR3 nucleotide sequence: TGTGCCAGCAGCCCTCCCCCCCCCTGGGAGACCCAGTACTTC. Amino acid sequence: CASSPPPPWETQYF.

In its sample, this clonotype was seen many times. The chain employs TRBV10-3 and TRBJ1-5; D remains unclear. Germline values: CDR1 ENHRY, CDR2 SYGVKD. This CDR3 comprises 14 residues. V shed 2 bases and J shed 1 base, with 6 bases lying between them. In DNA, the CDR3 is TGTGCCATCAGTGAGACAGAGAGCAATCAGCCCCAGCATTTT. This codes for CAISETESNQPQHF.

This clonotype was counted between two and nine times. This sequence joins TRBV11-2 and TRBJ1-1, with D unresolved. CDR1 and CDR2 (germline): SGHAT, FQNNGV. This CDR3 region has 14 residues. V was pared by 2 bases and J by 7 bases, with 14 bases between. DNA for the CDR3: TGTGCCAGCAGCTTATTTGGAATGCGAAGTGAAGCTTTCTTT. Its protein product is CASSLFGMRSEAFF.

This clonotype was counted many times. The chain joins TRBV2 to TRBJ2-2, with D perhaps TRBD1 (5 bases). V was shortened by 2 bases and J by 4 bases, with 11 bases between the two germline ends. The CDR3 sequence is 15 residues long. The germline gives CDR1 SNHLY, CDR2 FYNNEI. The CDR3 nucleotides are TGTGCCAGCAGTGAACAGGGCTCCCCCACCGGGGAGCTGTTTTTT. It is translated as CASSEQGSPTGELFF. The entire variable domain, with the rest obtained from reference TRBV2 and TRBJ2-2, is as follows: EPEVTQTPSHQVTQMGQEVILRCVPISNHLYFYWYRQILGQKVEFLVSFYNNEISEKSEIFDDQFSVERPDGSNFTLKIRSTKLEDSAMYFCASSEQGSPTGELFFGEGSRLTVL.

In its sample, this clonotype was seen once. The chain has TRBV6-1 and TRBJ2-7; 7 bases are shared with TRBD1. The ends lost 7 bases at V and 1 base at J; junction bases unmatched: 4. This CDR3 region has 13 residues. The germline gives CDR1 MNHNS, CDR2 SASEGT. As DNA, the CDR3 is TGTGCCAGCATCCAACAGGGGTCCTACGAGCAGTACTTC. This codes for CASIQQGSYEQYF.

In this sample, this clonotype turned up many times. The genes are TRBV20-1 and TRBJ1-3; D uncertain. Germline CDR1 is DFQATT and CDR2 is SNEGSKA (reference sequence). The germline V and J ends were trimmed by 3 bases and 0 bases, with 21 bases remaining between them. This CDR3 has 18 amino acids. CDR3 nucleotides: TGCAGTGCTAGGGTCCCAGGCACCACCCTCTCCTCTGGAAACACCATATATTTT. Translated: CSARVPGTTLSSGNTIYF.

This clonotype has just a few counts. The chain couples TRBV6-4 to TRBJ1-5; no clear D gene. V was cut by 3 bases and J by 0 bases, with 9 bases left in between. Germline CDR1 and CDR2: MRHNA and SNTAGT. The CDR3 is 15 residues long. CDR3 DNA sequence: TGTGCCAGCAGTGATTCGGGGTATAGCAATCAGCCCCAGCATTTT. Translated, it gives CASSDSGYSNQPQHF.

This clonotype was picked up a small number of times. The rearrangement links TRBV12-3 or TRBV12-4 to TRBJ2-5, with 13 bases aligning to TRBD2. This CDR3 spans 18 amino acids. V lost 6 bases, J lost 3 bases, and 13 bases stayed unmatched. CDR3 in DNA: TGTGCCAGCAGACCAACCCCTGGACTAGCGGGAGTCGAAGAGACCCAGTACTTC. Translated: CASRPTPGLAGVEETQYF.

This clonotype came up many times. The chain combines TRBV20-1 with TRBJ1-5, with D hard to call. Germline-derived CDR1 and CDR2 are DFQATT and SNEGSKA (reference sequence). V lost 3 bases and J 0 bases, leaving 9 bases between the germline ends. CDR3 length: 14 amino acids. The CDR3 sequence: CSASAVNSNQPQHF. The CDR3 nucleotides read TGCAGTGCTAGCGCGGTTAATAGCAATCAGCCCCAGCATTTT.

This clonotype showed up many times. This sequence joins TRBV12-3 or TRBV12-4 and TRBJ1-1; the D gene is possibly TRBD1 (6 bases). CDR3 size: 14 residues. V lost 0 bases to trimming and J lost 5 bases, with 10 bases between them. The CDR3 DNA reads as TGTGCCAGCAGTTTAGCGGGGGCGAGGACTGAAGCTTTCTTT. The encoded protein is CASSLAGARTEAFF.

This clonotype was recorded a few times. Here the CDR3 DNA reads TGTGCCAGCAGCCGAGAGAAAGGATCTGAAGCTTTCTTT. Amino acids: CASSREKGSEAFF. The chain recombines TRBV11-3 with TRBJ1-1; D is undetermined. The V end was cut by 5 bases, the J end by 6 bases, with 13 bases between. CDR1 is SGHNT and CDR2 is YENEEA in the germline V gene. The CDR3 is 13 amino acids.

The V gene is TRBV5-1, the J gene TRBJ2-7; D gene uncertain. Trimming left V 2 bases short and J 7 bases short, with 13 bases between. The CDR3 extends over 13 amino acids. Looked up from germline, CDR1 is SGHRS and CDR2 is YFSETQ. CDR3 nucleotides: TGCGCCAGCAGCTTCGGACGGTCTTGGGAGCAGTACTTC. This codes for CASSFGRSWEQYF.